Shown below are 4 T cell receptor beta chains from a single sample sequenced in a study of T cells in localized non-small cell lung cancer (dated by TCRdb to between 2020 and 2021). Libraries were built with the immunoSEQ multiplex PCR assay. Imported from immuneACCESS, the table was reduced by TCRdb to in-frame sequences with V and J called. These copies leave out some clones; in studies compared against another copy, an unresolved V gene accounts for under half, and the cause of the remainder is not known. Across this sample there are 1,500 to 2,000 clones, with approximately 29% seen only once. More than 10% of the sample is in the top ten clones. The source material was lung tumor tissue, sampled before any cancer treatment. These receptors all stem from a female donor older than 55 with stage I squamous cell lung carcinoma.

The chain links TRBV19 to TRBJ2-7; D possibly corresponds to TRBD1 (6 bases). The CDR3 loop spans 16 amino acids. The V end was cut by 4 bases, the J end by 8 bases, with 24 bases between. Germline lookup yields CDR1 LNHDA and CDR2 SQIVND (reference sequence). The CDR3 protein is CASSKPLGQIAQKQYF. The CDR3 DNA reads TGTGCCAGTAGTAAGCCACTCGGACAGATCGCTCAGAAGCAGTACTTC.

The chain has TRBV1 and TRBJ2-7. TRBV1 is a pseudogene. The CDR3 contains 15 residues. The chain's CDR3 is CASSQYQGGPYEQYF. CDR3 sequence (DNA): TGCGCCAGCAGCCAATACCAGGGGGGGCCCTACGAGCAGTACTTC.

This clone was counted between two and nine times. The V and J genes are TRBV2 and TRBJ1-1; D is undetermined. CDR3 length: 12 residues. Deletions cut 3 bases from V and 1 base from J, with 3 bases between. Germline V CDR1 and CDR2: SNHLY, FYNNEI. The CDR3 DNA reads as TGTGCCAGCAGTGAGCAGAACACTGAAGCTTTCTTT. It codes for CASSEQNTEAFF.

The rearrangement uses TRBV9 and TRBJ1-4, with no clear D. CDR3 length equals 15 residues. Germline V lookup: CDR1 SGDLS, CDR2 YYNGEE. V was shortened by 4 bases and J by 0 bases, with 10 bases between the two germline ends. The CDR3: CASSPKPATNEKLFF. The CDR3 DNA reads TGTGCCAGCAGCCCCAAGCCCGCAACTAATGAAAAACTGTTTTTT.